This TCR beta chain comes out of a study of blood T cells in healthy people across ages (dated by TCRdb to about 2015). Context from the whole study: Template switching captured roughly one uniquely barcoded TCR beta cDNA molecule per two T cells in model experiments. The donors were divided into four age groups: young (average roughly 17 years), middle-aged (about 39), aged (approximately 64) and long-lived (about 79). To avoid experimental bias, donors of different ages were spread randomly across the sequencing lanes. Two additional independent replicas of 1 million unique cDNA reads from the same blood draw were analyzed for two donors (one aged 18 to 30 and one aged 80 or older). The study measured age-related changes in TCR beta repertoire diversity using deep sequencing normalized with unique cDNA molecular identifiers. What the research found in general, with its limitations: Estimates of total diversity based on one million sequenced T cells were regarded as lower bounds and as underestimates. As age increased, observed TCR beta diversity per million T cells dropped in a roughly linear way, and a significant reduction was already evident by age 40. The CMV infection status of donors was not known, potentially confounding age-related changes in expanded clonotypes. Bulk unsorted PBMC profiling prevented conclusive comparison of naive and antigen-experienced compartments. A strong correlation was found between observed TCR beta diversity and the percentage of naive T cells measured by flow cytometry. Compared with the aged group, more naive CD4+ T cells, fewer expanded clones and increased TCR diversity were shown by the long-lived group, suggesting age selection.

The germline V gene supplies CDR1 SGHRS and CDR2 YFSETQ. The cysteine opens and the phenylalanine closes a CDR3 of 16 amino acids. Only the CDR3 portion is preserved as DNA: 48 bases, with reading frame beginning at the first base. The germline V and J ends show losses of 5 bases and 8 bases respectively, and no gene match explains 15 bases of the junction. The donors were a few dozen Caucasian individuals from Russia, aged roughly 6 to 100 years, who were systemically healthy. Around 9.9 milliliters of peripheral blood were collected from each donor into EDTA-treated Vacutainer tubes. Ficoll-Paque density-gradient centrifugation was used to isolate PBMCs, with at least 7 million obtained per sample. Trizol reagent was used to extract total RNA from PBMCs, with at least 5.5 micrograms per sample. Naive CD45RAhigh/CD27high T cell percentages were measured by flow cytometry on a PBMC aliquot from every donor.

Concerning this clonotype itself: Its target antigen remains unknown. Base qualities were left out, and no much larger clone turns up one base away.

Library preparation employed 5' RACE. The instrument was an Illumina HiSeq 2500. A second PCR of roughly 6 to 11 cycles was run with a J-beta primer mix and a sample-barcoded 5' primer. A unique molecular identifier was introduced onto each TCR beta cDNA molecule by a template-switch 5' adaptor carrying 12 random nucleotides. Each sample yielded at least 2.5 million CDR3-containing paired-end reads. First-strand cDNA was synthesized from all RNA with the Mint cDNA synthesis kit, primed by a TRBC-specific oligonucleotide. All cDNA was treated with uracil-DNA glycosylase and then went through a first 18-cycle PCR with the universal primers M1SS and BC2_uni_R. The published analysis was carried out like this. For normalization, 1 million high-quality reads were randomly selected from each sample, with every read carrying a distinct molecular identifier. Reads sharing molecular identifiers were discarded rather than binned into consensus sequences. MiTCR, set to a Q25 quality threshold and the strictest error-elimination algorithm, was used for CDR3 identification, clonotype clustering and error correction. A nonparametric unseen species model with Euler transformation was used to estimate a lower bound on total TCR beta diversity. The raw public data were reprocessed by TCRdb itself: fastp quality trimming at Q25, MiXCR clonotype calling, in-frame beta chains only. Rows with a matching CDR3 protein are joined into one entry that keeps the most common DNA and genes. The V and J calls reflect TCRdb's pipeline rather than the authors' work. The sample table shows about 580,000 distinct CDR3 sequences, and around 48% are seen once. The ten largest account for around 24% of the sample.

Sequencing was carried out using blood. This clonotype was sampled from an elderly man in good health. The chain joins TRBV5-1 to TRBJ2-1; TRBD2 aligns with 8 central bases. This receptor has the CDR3 CASRSVLSGRKDEQFF. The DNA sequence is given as TGCGCCAGCAGGTCTGTCTTAAGCGGGAGAAAGGATGAGCAGTTCTTC.